The rows below give T cell receptor beta chains drawn from one sample of a study of human T cells and chemical hapten exposure. TCRdb re-derived calls from the RACE reads in MiXCR, one entry per CDR3 protein. In the table there are tens of thousands of distinct CDR3 sequences, around a tenth of which are singletons. Sequencing was performed on whole blood, taken in connection with sensitization to the hapten diphenylcyclopropenone (DPC). The receptor source for this set is a woman aged 45-60 years with alopecia areata. Some clones in this sample may be carry-over from other donors' samples. The CDR3 runs from the conserved cysteine through the conserved F or W.

CDR3 length,V gene,CDR3 protein
17,TRBV7-9,CASSLGRDSTVKNIQYF
15,TRBV4-2,CASSQGLAGAHEQFF
14,TRBV3-1,CASSQEDRTSAAFF
13,TRBV29-1,CSVAGEIDTEAFF
17,TRBV12-3/TRBV12-4,CASSLAPTVNSGNTIYF
13,TRBV11-1,CASSRDMNTEAFF
18,TRBV25-1,CASSEWRRRQAGGPRQFF
15,TRBV7-3,CASSAPGLGVNEQFF
16,TRBV11-2,CASSRSLGSVYNEQFF
13,TRBV29-1,CSVKRGRNTEAFF
14,TRBV6-1,CASSEGAPGSGQFF
12,TRBV11-2,CASSFAGNEAFF
16,TRBV24-1,CATSESSGSRLSEQFF
15,TRBV29-1,CSVEAGTFIDTEAFF
13,TRBV20-1,CSASSQMNTEAFF
12,TRBV3-1,CASSQGPYEQYF
13,TRBV29-1,CSVSGRNTDTQYF
13,TRBV29-1,CSVQDRARYEQYF
13,TRBV29-1,CSVEGTFSSGYTF
13,TRBV3-1,CASSQAVPGEQYF
16,TRBV5-8,CASSLEGAGEGTEAFF
14,TRBV29-1,CSATGLAAYNEQFF
11,TRBV29-1,CSVERPTEAFF
13,TRBV6-2/TRBV6-3,CASSRTENTEAFF
15,TRBV18,CASSPLLISGNTIYF
15,TRBV15,CATSGDQFGNTEAFF
11,TRBV29-1,CSVASHTEAFF
15,TRBV6-1,CASSEEVRDNQPQHF
13,TRBV29-1,CSVEPAGTDTQYF
14,TRBV6-5,CASSYRGGQYEQYF
13,TRBV3-1,CASSQGGQREAFF
16,TRBV6-5,CASSSFGGSDYNEQFF
14,TRBV19,CASSLQGAVGELFF
17,TRBV6-1,CASSEAWWNNSSYEQYF
13,TRBV6-5,CACSLKGTYEQYF
15,TRBV6-1,CASSLHRGQDYGYTF
11,TRBV1,CTTGLAARRYF
14,TRBV29-1,CSVDEFGHTDTQYF
17,TRBV3-1,CASSQVHLWGGAYEQYF
10,TRBV29-1,CSAGTVEAFF